The 23 T cell receptor beta chains presented below share a single source sample, sequenced in a study of blood T cell repertoires in COVID-19. The method was immunoSEQ multiplex PCR; TCRdb's version includes in-frame clones alone and lacks a portion of them. The sample carries tens of thousands of clones, 88% recorded once. Input material: peripheral blood. The receptors stem from a man aged 60 to 75 with acute or convalescent COVID-19.

J is TRBJ2-1 and V is TRBV5-1; 9 nucleotides line up with TRBD1. Germline V gene data show CDR1 as SGHRS and CDR2 as YFSETQ. The CDR3 runs to 15 residues. V lost 3 bases, J lost 6 bases, and 7 bases stayed unmatched. The CDR3: CASSSGQGTPNEQFF. The CDR3 DNA sequence: TGCGCCAGCAGCTCCGGACAGGGGACACCCAATGAGCAGTTCTTC.

J is TRBJ2-3 and V is TRBV28, with 13 bases fitting TRBD2. Trimming took 6 bases from V and 6 from J; bases not matched to a gene: 9. Germline loops: CDR1 MDHEN, CDR2 SYDVKM. This CDR3 comprises 16 residues. The CDR3 loop reads CASRRLAGGLTDTQYF. CDR3 DNA: TGTGCCAGCAGAAGACTAGCGGGAGGACTAACTGATACGCAGTATTTT.

This chain connects TRBV6-1 to TRBJ2-1; 7 bases are a match to TRBD2. The CDR3 runs 16 residues. Per germline, CDR1 MNHNS and CDR2 SASEGT. The V segment lost 2 bases and the J segment 6 bases; nucleotides outside the gene matches: 10. The CDR3 loop reads CASSEHSRGSLNEQFF. DNA of the CDR3: TGTGCCAGCAGTGAACATTCGCGGGGGAGTCTCAATGAGCAGTTCTTC.

The chain couples TRBV30 to TRBJ2-2; 7 nucleotides match TRBD2. Germline V gene sequence: CDR1 GTSNPN, CDR2 SVGIG (reference sequence). After removal of 7 bases from V and 1 base from J, the junction contained 21 bases not matched to a gene. The CDR3 has 19 amino acids. The CDR3 protein is CASPNWGEGRGMNTGELFF. The CDR3 DNA follows: TGTGCCTCGCCTAATTGGGGGGAGGGAAGGGGAATGAACACCGGGGAGCTGTTTTTT.

The chain joins TRBV7-9 to TRBJ1-1; D is possibly TRBD1 (6 bases). V was clipped by 5 bases and J by 6 bases, with 13 bases between them. The CDR3 runs 13 residues. Germline CDR1 and CDR2: SEHNR and FQNEAQ (reference sequence). Here the CDR3 reads CASSPAGGPEAFF. CDR3 DNA: TGTGCCAGCAGCCCCGCGGGGGGCCCTGAAGCTTTCTTT. Full variable domain (missing parts from reference TRBV7-9 and TRBJ1-1): DTGVSQNPRHKITKRGQNVTFRCDPISEHNRLYWYRQTLGQGPEFLTYFQNEAQLEKSRLLSDRFSAERPKGSFSTLEIQRTEQGDSAMYLCASSPAGGPEAFFGQGTRLTVV.

The chain couples TRBV19 to TRBJ1-1; TRBD1 matches at 9 bases. Germline V gene sequence: CDR1 LNHDA, CDR2 SQIVND (reference sequence). The V gene end was trimmed by 10 bases and the J gene end by 3 bases; junction bases not matched to a gene: 6. There are 13 residues in the CDR3. CDR3 amino acids: CATVQGAHTEAFF. The CDR3 DNA reads TGTGCCACCGTACAGGGGGCGCACACTGAAGCTTTCTTT.

The chain employs TRBV19 and TRBJ2-7; perhaps TRBD2 as D (6 bases). This CDR3 has 15 residues. The germline V gene has CDR1 LNHDA and CDR2 SQIVND (reference sequence). Trimming pared 5 bases from V and 5 bases from J, leaving 19 bases between. This CDR3 is CASSGFAGPPDEQYF. The CDR3 DNA follows: TGTGCCAGTAGTGGGTTCGCGGGACCTCCAGACGAGCAGTACTTC.

CDR3: CASRDISNQPQHF. In DNA, the CDR3 is TGTGCCAGCAGGGATATTAGCAATCAGCCCCAGCATTTT. The chain couples TRBV19 to TRBJ1-5; perhaps TRBD1 as D (5 bases). V gave up 9 bases and J gave up 0 bases, with 9 bases separating them. The CDR3 runs to 13 residues. Germline CDR1 LNHDA, CDR2 SQIVND (reference sequence).

This chain links TRBV28 with TRBJ1-2; 8 bases align to TRBD1. V dropped 6 bases and J dropped 4; count of bases not matched to a gene: 10. Per the germline V gene, CDR1 is MDHEN and CDR2 is SYDVKM. The CDR3 loop spans 15 amino acids. The CDR3: CASSRQNRGFYGYTF. For the CDR3, the DNA is TGTGCCAGCAGCCGACAAAACAGGGGGTTCTATGGCTACACCTTC.

This chain joins TRBV5-4 and TRBJ2-2; 12 bases fit TRBD2. V shed 0 bases, J shed 5 bases, and the junction held 2 bases outside the gene matches. The CDR3 is 16 amino acids. CDR1 is SGHNT, CDR2 YYREEE, per germline (reference sequence). CDR3 nucleotides: TGTGCCAGCAGCTTGGGGACTAGCGGGAAGACCGGGGAGCTGTTTTTT. Residues: CASSLGTSGKTGELFF. The entire variable domain, with the rest obtained from reference TRBV5-4 and TRBJ2-2, is as follows: ETGVTQSPTHLIKTRGQQVTLRCSSQSGHNTVSWYQQALGQGPQFIFQYYREEENGRGNFPPRFSGLQFPNYSSELNVNALELDDSALYLCASSLGTSGKTGELFFGEGSRLTVL.

The chain has TRBV29-1 and TRBJ1-1; TRBD1 is a possible D gene (6 bases). CDR1 is SQVTM and CDR2 is ANQGSEA in the germline V gene. V was trimmed by 3 bases and J by 4 bases, leaving 9 bases between them. There are 12 residues in the CDR3. The CDR3 DNA is TGCAGCGTTGATCGGACAGCCACTGAAGCTTTCTTT. The encoded protein is CSVDRTATEAFF. Using reference TRBV29-1 and TRBJ1-1 for the parts outside the CDR3, the full variable domain is SAVISQKPSRDICQRGTSLTIQCQVDSQVTMMFWYRQQPGQSLTLIATANQGSEATYESGFVIDKFPISRPNLTFSTLTVSNMSPEDSSIYLCSVDRTATEAFFGQGTRLTVV.

This clone has just one count. The genes are TRBV18 and TRBJ1-2; D remains unclear. Germline V lookup: CDR1 KGHSH, CDR2 LQKENI. The V and J ends lost 5 bases and 3 bases respectively, with 13 bases between them. The CDR3 contains 14 residues. The CDR3 reads CASSELMADYGYTF. In DNA, the CDR3 is TGTGCCAGCTCAGAGTTAATGGCGGACTATGGCTACACCTTC.

The chain links TRBV12-5 to TRBJ2-1; TRBD1 might be the D (7 bases). CDR3 size: 13 residues. The V end lost 5 bases, the J end lost 10 bases, and 15 bases lay between the germline ends. Looked up from germline, CDR1 is LGHNT and CDR2 is FRNRAP. CDR3 residues: CASGPPGGREQFF. CDR3 sequence (DNA): TGTGCTAGTGGTCCCCCAGGGGGGCGGGAGCAGTTCTTC.

V is TRBV19 and J is TRBJ2-1; D perhaps matches TRBD2 (5 bases). The CDR3 spans 15 residues. Germline V gives CDR1 LNHDA, CDR2 SQIVND (reference sequence). Trimming stripped 4 bases from V and 5 bases from J, with 15 bases between. The CDR3 loop reads CASSRVRGPHNEQFF. The CDR3 DNA sequence: TGTGCCAGTAGTAGGGTGCGAGGGCCCCACAATGAGCAGTTCTTC.

V gene TRBV5-8 combines with J gene TRBJ2-2; 7 positions agree with TRBD2. Germline CDR1 reads SGHTS; CDR2 reads YDEGEE. V lost 4 bases and J lost 2; bases outside the gene matches: 20. The CDR3 totals 20 residues. CDR3 amino acids: CASSEPPSGKRLINTGELFF. The CDR3 nucleotides are TGTGCCAGCAGCGAGCCTCCTAGCGGAAAAAGACTTATAAACACCGGGGAGCTGTTTTTT. The complete variable domain, with remaining parts taken from reference TRBV5-8 and TRBJ2-2, reads EAGVTQSPTHLIKTRGQQATLRCSPISGHTSVYWYQQALGLGLQFLLWYDEGEERNRGNFPPRFSGRQFPNYSSELNVNALELEDSALYLCASSEPPSGKRLINTGELFFGEGSRLTVL.

This chain joins TRBV9 and TRBJ1-2; D unclear. The CDR3 runs 14 residues. CDR1 is SGDLS, CDR2 YYNGEE, per germline. The V end lost 0 bases, the J end lost 8 bases, and 14 bases lay between the germline ends. As DNA, the CDR3 is TGTGCCAGCAGCGTAGGCGGGTCAGCCGGGGGCTACACCTTC. This sequence encodes CASSVGGSAGGYTF.

This rearrangement joins TRBV27 to TRBJ2-6; possible D gene TRBD2, 6 bases. V was pared by 6 bases and J by 2 bases, with 11 bases between. From germline, CDR1 is MNHEY and CDR2 SMNVEV (reference sequence). CDR3 length: 15 residues. CDR3 bases: TGTGCCAGCAGGGGACTTATGACTGGGGCCAACGTCCTGACTTTC. Its translation: CASRGLMTGANVLTF.

This sequence joins TRBV30 and TRBJ2-7; 8 nucleotides agree with TRBD2. The CDR3 runs 11 residues. Trimming at V came to 2 bases and at J to 13 bases, leaving 7 bases not matched to a gene. Germline V gene data show CDR1 as GTSNPN and CDR2 as SVGIG (reference sequence). The CDR3 sequence is CAWSKSGSEYF. CDR3 DNA sequence: TGTGCCTGGAGTAAAAGCGGGAGCGAATACTTC.

The CDR3 is CASKDREKGGYTF. CDR3 bases: TGTGCCAGCAAGGACAGGGAGAAGGGTGGCTACACCTTC. J is TRBJ1-2 and V is TRBV6-5; 8 bases match TRBD1. The CDR3 length is 13 residues. Looked up from germline, CDR1 is MNHEY and CDR2 is SVGAGI. V trimming: 7 bases; J trimming: 7 bases; junction bases outside the gene matches: 8.

The table lists this clone with a few counts. The V call is TRBV28, the J call TRBJ1-2; no definite D call. Germline loops: CDR1 MDHEN, CDR2 SYDVKM. CDR3 length: 13 amino acids. Trimming cost V 8 bases and J 8 bases, with 18 bases left between them. The CDR3: CASVPQVSGGYTF. In DNA form, the CDR3 reads TGTGCCAGCGTACCCCAGGTATCGGGGGGCTACACCTTC.

The chain has TRBV28 and TRBJ1-5; no clear D. The V end lost 2 bases, the J end lost 7 bases, and 9 bases lay between the germline ends. This CDR3 has 13 residues. Germline-derived CDR1 and CDR2 are MDHEN and SYDVKM. CDR3 DNA: TGTGCCAGCAGTTTAGAGGATCCCCAGCCCCAGCATTTT. This codes for CASSLEDPQPQHF.

V and J are TRBV7-3 and TRBJ2-3; D remains ambiguous. Looked up from germline, CDR1 is SGHTA and CDR2 is FQGTGA. Trimming stripped 5 bases from V and 0 bases from J, with 12 bases between. This CDR3 is built from 15 residues. CDR3: CASSPREASTDTQYF. CDR3 bases: TGTGCCAGCAGCCCTAGAGAAGCTAGCACAGATACGCAGTATTTT.

The V and J genes are TRBV7-2 and TRBJ2-1; D unresolved. Germline V gives CDR1 SGHTA, CDR2 FQGNSA. The CDR3 has 16 amino acids. Trimming removed 0 bases at V and 0 bases at J, with 9 bases between. CDR3 DNA: TGTGCCAGCAGCTTAGCGGTCGCCAGCTCCTACAATGAGCAGTTCTTC. It specifies CASSLAVASSYNEQFF.